This T cell receptor beta chain came from a study of T-cell memory formation after mild COVID-19. General study points: Shrinking CD4+ clones were chiefly CM and EM; CD8+ ones were chiefly EMRA. Cross-reactive memory seemingly joined, as some responding clones were found in pre-infection memory.

Researchers used 5'RACE with constant-segment primers to make TCR alpha and TCR beta cDNA libraries that carry sample barcodes and UMIs. TCRdb ran MiXCR on the 5' RACE reads and lists one entry per CDR3 protein. The table records about 170,000 distinct CDR3 sequences, over 10% of them present only once. This clonotype was detected a few times. Antigen specificity is unknown. Per the germline V gene, CDR1 is MGHRA and CDR2 is YSYEKL. Trimming removed 1 base at V and 5 bases at J, with 32 bases between. The CDR3 spans 22 residues. The sample was PBMCs or a T cell subset sorted from them (not recorded which). J is TRBJ1-4 and V is TRBV4-1; weak D call: TRBD1 (6 bases). The clonotype originates from a man between 18 and 35 years old who had mild COVID-19 (a few samples of this study predate the infection). Cell type and time point are not known. The CDR3 bases are TGCGCCAGCAGCCAAGTTATCTTGCTGGGGGGCCGAAGGGGCAGAGGGAATGAAAAACTGTTTTTT. This gives the protein CASSQVILLGGRRGRGNEKLFF.